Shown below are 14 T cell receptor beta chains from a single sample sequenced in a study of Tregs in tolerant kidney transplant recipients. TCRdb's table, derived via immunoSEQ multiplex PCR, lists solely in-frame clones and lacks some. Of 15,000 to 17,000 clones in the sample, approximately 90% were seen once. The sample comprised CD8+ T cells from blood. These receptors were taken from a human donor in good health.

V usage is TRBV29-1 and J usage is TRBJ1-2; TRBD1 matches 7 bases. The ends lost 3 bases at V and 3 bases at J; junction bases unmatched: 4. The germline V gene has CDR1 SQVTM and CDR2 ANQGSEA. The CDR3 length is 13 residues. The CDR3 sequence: CSVEPGGDYGYTF. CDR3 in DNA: TGCAGCGTTGAGCCAGGGGGAGACTATGGCTACACCTTC.

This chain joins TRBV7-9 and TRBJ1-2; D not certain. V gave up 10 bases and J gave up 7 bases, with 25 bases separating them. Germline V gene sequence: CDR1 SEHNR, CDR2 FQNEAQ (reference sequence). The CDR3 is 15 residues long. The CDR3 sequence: CATLKIGEFLSGYTF. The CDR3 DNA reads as TGTGCCACTTTAAAAATCGGGGAATTCCTTTCTGGCTACACCTTC.

This CDR3 reads CASSQDPAGNTEAFF. CDR3 sequence (DNA): TGTGCCAGCAGCCAAGATCCCGCGGGGAACACTGAAGCTTTCTTT. The genes are TRBV4-2 and TRBJ1-1; no firm D call. Germline V CDR1 and CDR2: LGHNA, YNFKEQ. Trimming took 0 bases from V and 1 from J, leaving 9 bases between them. This CDR3 is 15 amino acids long.

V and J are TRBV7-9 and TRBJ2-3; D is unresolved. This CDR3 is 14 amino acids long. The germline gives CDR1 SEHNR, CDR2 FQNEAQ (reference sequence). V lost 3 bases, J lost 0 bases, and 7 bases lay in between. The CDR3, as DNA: TGTGCCAGCAGCTTCGAGTCTAGCACAGATACGCAGTATTTT. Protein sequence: CASSFESSTDTQYF.

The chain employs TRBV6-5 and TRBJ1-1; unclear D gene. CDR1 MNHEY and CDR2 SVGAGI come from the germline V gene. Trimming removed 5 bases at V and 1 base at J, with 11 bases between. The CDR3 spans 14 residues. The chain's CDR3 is CASSPQLRNTEAFF. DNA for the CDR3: TGTGCCAGCAGTCCCCAACTCAGGAACACTGAAGCTTTCTTT.

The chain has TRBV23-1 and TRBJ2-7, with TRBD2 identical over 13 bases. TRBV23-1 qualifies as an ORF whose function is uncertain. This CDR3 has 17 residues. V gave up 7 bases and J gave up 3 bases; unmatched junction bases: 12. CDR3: CASINTSGRAGIYEQYF. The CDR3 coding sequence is TGCGCCAGCATTAATACTAGCGGGAGGGCCGGGATCTACGAGCAGTACTTC.

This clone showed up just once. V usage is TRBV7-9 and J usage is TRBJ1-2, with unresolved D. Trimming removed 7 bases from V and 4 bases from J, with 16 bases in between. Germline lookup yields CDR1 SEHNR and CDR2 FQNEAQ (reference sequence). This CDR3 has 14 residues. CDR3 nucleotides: TGTGCCAGCAAAATGACTGGGCCCGGCTATGGCTACACCTTC. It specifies CASKMTGPGYGYTF.

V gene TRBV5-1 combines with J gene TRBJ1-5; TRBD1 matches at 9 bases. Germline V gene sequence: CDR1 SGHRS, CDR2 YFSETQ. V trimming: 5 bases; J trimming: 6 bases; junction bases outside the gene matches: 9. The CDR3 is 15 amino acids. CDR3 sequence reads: CASRSGTGSGQPQHF. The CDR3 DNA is TGCGCCAGCAGGAGTGGGACAGGGTCCGGTCAGCCCCAGCATTTT.

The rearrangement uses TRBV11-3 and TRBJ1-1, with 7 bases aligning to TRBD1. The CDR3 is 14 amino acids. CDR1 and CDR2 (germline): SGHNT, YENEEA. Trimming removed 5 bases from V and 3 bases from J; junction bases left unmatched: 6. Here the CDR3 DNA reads TGTGCCAGCAGCCCCCGGGACAGATACACTGAAGCTTTCTTT. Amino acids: CASSPRDRYTEAFF.

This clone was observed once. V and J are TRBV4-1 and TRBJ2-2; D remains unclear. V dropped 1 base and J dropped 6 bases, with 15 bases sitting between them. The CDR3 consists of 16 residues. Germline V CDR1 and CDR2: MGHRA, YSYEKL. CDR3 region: CASSQGSRTPPGELFF. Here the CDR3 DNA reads TGCGCCAGCAGCCAAGGTTCAAGGACCCCCCCCGGGGAGCTGTTTTTT.

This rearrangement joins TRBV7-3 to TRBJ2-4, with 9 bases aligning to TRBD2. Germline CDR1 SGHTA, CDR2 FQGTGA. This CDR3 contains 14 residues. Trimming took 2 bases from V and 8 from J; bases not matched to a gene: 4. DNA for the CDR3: TGTGCCAGCAGCTTAGCGGGAGGGATAGACATTCAGTACTTC. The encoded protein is CASSLAGGIDIQYF.

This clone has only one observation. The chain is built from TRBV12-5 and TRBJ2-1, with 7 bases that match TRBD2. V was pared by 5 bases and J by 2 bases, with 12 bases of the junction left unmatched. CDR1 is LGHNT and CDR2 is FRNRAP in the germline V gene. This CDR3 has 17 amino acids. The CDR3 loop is CASGLPGLAGPYNEQFF. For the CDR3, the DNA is TGTGCTAGTGGTCTCCCCGGTTTAGCGGGTCCCTACAATGAGCAGTTCTTC.

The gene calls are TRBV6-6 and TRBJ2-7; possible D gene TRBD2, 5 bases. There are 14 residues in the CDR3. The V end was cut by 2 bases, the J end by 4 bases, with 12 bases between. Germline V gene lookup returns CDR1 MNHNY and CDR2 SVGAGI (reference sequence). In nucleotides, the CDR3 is TGTGCCAGCAGTTACACTGAGGGTCCGTACGAGCAGTACTTC. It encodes CASSYTEGPYEQYF.

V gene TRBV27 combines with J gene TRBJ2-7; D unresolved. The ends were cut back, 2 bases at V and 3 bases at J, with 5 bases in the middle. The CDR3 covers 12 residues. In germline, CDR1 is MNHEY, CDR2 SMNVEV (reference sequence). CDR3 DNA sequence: TGTGCCAGCAGTTTAACCGGCTACGAGCAGTACTTC. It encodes CASSLTGYEQYF.